The 25 T cell receptor beta chains reported below all come from one sample, sequenced in a study of cytomegalovirus exposure and HLA in healthy donors. The primer mix had 60 Vbeta and 13 Jbeta primers. Profiled with immunoSEQ multiplex PCR; TCRdb holds only in-frame clones, not every one. The repertoire table contains about 170,000 clones. Sequenced sample: PBMCs. The origin of the receptors is a woman younger than 30 in good health and CMV-seropositive.

This chain connects TRBV15 to TRBJ2-1; TRBD1 aligns across 12 bases. The germline V gene encodes CDR1 LNHNV and CDR2 YYDKDF (reference sequence). After removal of 7 bases from V and 7 bases from J, the junction contained 8 bases not matched to a gene. The CDR3 sequence is 15 residues long. CDR3 sequence reads: CATKSPGQGANEQFF. The CDR3 region has the DNA TGTGCCACCAAGTCCCCGGGACAGGGGGCAAATGAGCAGTTCTTC.

The rearrangement uses TRBV7-2 and TRBJ2-3, with D perhaps TRBD2 (5 bases). The CDR3 is 14 residues long. Trimming cost V 5 bases and J 3 bases, with 12 bases left between them. Per germline, CDR1 SGHTA and CDR2 FQGNSA. The CDR3 spells CASSPGRVTDTQYF. DNA for the CDR3: TGTGCCAGCAGCCCCGGGCGGGTTACAGATACGCAGTATTTT.

The chain employs TRBV2 and TRBJ2-1, with 9 bases lining up with TRBD2. Germline V gives CDR1 SNHLY, CDR2 FYNNEI. The V segment lost 3 bases and the J segment 4 bases; nucleotides outside the gene matches: 4. This CDR3 contains 15 residues. The CDR3 sequence: CASSERRGGYNEQFF. CDR3 bases: TGTGCCAGCAGTGAGAGGCGGGGGGGTTACAATGAGCAGTTCTTC.

The chain couples TRBV6-5 to TRBJ2-5; a possible D gene is TRBD2 (6 bases). The DNA end is more similar to TRBJ2-7, so the J call may be wrong. Germline V CDR1 and CDR2: MNHEY, SVGAGI. The CDR3 has 13 amino acids. The CDR3 bases are TGTGCCAGCAGTTACTCGGAGGGATACGAGCAGTACTTC. Its protein is CASSYSEGYEQYF.

The chain joins TRBV5-6 to TRBJ2-1; D not resolved. Germline loops: CDR1 SGHDT, CDR2 YYEEEE. Trimming cost V 4 bases and J 12 bases, with 23 bases left between them. The CDR3 runs to 15 residues. CDR3: CASSPTQSAGPRQFF. In DNA, the CDR3 is TGTGCCAGCAGCCCCACCCAAAGTGCAGGTCCCAGGCAGTTCTTC.

CDR3 bases: TGTGCCTGGAGGGGGGGTAGCGGGAGCCAAGAGACCCAGTACTTC. Residues: CAWRGGSGSQETQYF. V is TRBV30 and J is TRBJ2-5; 9 bases are shared with TRBD2. There are 15 residues in the CDR3. Per germline, CDR1 GTSNPN and CDR2 SVGIG (reference sequence). V shed 3 bases and J 1 base; nucleotides not matched to a gene: 6.

The chain joins TRBV7-2 to TRBJ1-1; D unclear. Germline V gives CDR1 SGHTA, CDR2 FQGNSA. The CDR3 is made up of 16 amino acids. V was trimmed by 1 base and J by 6 bases, leaving 18 bases between them. Here the CDR3 reads CASSLEVTASSPEAFF. The CDR3, as DNA: TGTGCCAGCAGCTTAGAAGTAACAGCCTCCTCCCCTGAAGCTTTCTTT.

In DNA form, the CDR3 reads TGTGCCAGCAGCCTTGGGACAGGGAGCGAGCAGTACTTC. This gives the protein CASSLGTGSEQYF. The chain employs TRBV7-9 and TRBJ2-7; 9 bases match TRBD1. Germline assignment: CDR1 SEHNR and CDR2 FQNEAQ (reference sequence). V lost 5 bases to trimming and J lost 6 bases; unmatched junction nucleotides: 5. This CDR3 contains 13 residues.

V gene TRBV15 combines with J gene TRBJ1-4; 9 nucleotides match TRBD1. Germline CDR1 LNHNV, CDR2 YYDKDF (reference sequence). The length of the CDR3 is 15 residues. The trim removed 8 bases at V and 8 bases at J, leaving 12 bases unmatched. This CDR3 is CATGPGQGNWEKLFF. In DNA, the CDR3 is TGTGCCACCGGGCCGGGACAGGGCAATTGGGAAAAACTGTTTTTT.

The genes are TRBV5-6 and TRBJ2-7; 9 positions match TRBD1. Germline V gives CDR1 SGHDT, CDR2 YYEEEE. The CDR3 is made up of 14 amino acids. V dropped 4 bases and J dropped 6; count of bases not matched to a gene: 8. The CDR3: CASSLGRTGVEQYF. CDR3 DNA sequence: TGTGCCAGCAGCCTGGGCCGGACAGGGGTCGAGCAGTACTTC.

V gene TRBV14 combines with J gene TRBJ2-3, with 11 bases lining up with TRBD2. With V trimmed by 3 bases and J by 1 base, 0 bases remained unmatched. The CDR3 is made up of 15 amino acids. Germline V lookup: CDR1 SGHDN, CDR2 FVKESK. The CDR3 sequence: CASSQGLAGTDTQYF. CDR3 DNA: TGTGCCAGCAGCCAGGGACTAGCGGGCACAGATACGCAGTATTTT.

The V gene is TRBV6-5, the J gene TRBJ1-3; D is perhaps TRBD1 (6 bases). The germline CDR1 and CDR2 sequences are MNHEY and SVGAGI. This CDR3 region has 15 residues. V shed 4 bases and J shed 0 bases, with 10 bases lying between them. DNA of the CDR3: TGTGCCAGCAGTTCCACAGGGAGCTCTGGAAACACCATATATTTT. Its protein is CASSSTGSSGNTIYF.

The chain links TRBV10-3 to TRBJ2-7; 8 nucleotides align to TRBD1. The CDR3 spans 12 residues. Germline loops: CDR1 ENHRY, CDR2 SYGVKD. With V trimmed by 10 bases and J by 6 bases, 8 bases remained unmatched. CDR3 DNA: TGTGCCACAGGACAGGGCCAGGGCGAGCAGTACTTC. This encodes CATGQGQGEQYF.

This chain links TRBV11-2 with TRBJ2-1; D may be TRBD2 (5 bases). Trimming left V 5 bases short and J 2 bases short, with 13 bases between. From germline, CDR1 is SGHAT and CDR2 FQNNGV. The CDR3 contains 15 residues. The CDR3 sequence: CASSPWGDTYNEQFF. Written as DNA, the CDR3 is TGTGCCAGCAGCCCGTGGGGAGATACCTACAATGAGCAGTTCTTC.

The chain is built from TRBV4-2 and TRBJ2-1, with 9 bases fitting TRBD2. V shed 2 bases and J 10 bases; nucleotides not matched to a gene: 3. The CDR3 runs to 13 residues. CDR1 LGHNA and CDR2 YNFKEQ come from the germline V gene. The CDR3 sequence: CASSQNGLAEQFF. CDR3 DNA: TGTGCCAGCAGCCAAAATGGACTAGCGGAGCAGTTCTTC.

The chain employs TRBV6-1 and TRBJ1-4, with D uncertain. Looked up from germline, CDR1 is MNHNS and CDR2 is SASEGT. The CDR3 totals 14 residues. The V and J ends lost 1 base and 10 bases respectively, with 13 bases between them. This CDR3 reads CASSEVPSLSKLFF. In DNA, the CDR3 is TGTGCCAGCAGTGAAGTCCCGTCCCTGTCAAAACTGTTTTTT.

The chain is built from TRBV9 and TRBJ2-7; the D gene is possibly TRBD2 (5 bases). The germline gives CDR1 SGDLS, CDR2 YYNGEE. CDR3 length: 14 amino acids. V was pared by 0 bases and J by 1 base, with 8 bases between. CDR3 nucleotide sequence: TGTGCCAGCAGCGTAGATGGCGGGTCCTACGAGCAGTACTTC. Residues: CASSVDGGSYEQYF.

CDR3 in amino acids: CASSLVWGRQGDEQFF. The CDR3 DNA reads as TGTGCCAGCAGCTTGGTTTGGGGGCGCCAGGGCGATGAGCAGTTCTTC. The chain recombines TRBV5-6 with TRBJ2-1; possible D gene TRBD1, 6 bases. The V gene lost 0 bases and the J gene lost 8 bases, with 18 bases spanning the gap. CDR1 is SGHDT, CDR2 YYEEEE, per germline. This CDR3 region has 16 residues.

The rearrangement links TRBV4-2 to TRBJ2-1; a possible D gene is TRBD1 (5 bases). Deletions cut 0 bases from V and 7 bases from J, with 7 bases between. The CDR3 sequence is 13 residues long. Germline V gene sequence: CDR1 LGHNA, CDR2 YNFKEQ. The CDR3 sequence: CASSQEKGNEQFF. CDR3 bases: TGTGCCAGCAGCCAAGAGAAGGGGAATGAGCAGTTCTTC.

The chain carries TRBV19 and TRBJ2-2; possibly TRBD2 for D (6 bases). This CDR3 region has 13 residues. Germline assignment: CDR1 LNHDA and CDR2 SQIVND (reference sequence). Between the trimmed V and J ends, which lost 6 bases and 5 bases, there was a span of 10 bases. CDR3 in DNA: TGTGCCAGTAGCTCACTAGCTACCGGGGAGCTGTTTTTT. Its protein is CASSSLATGELFF.

The chain links TRBV19 to TRBJ2-1, with no clear D. Deletions cut 3 bases from V and 0 bases from J, with 18 bases between. This CDR3 region has 18 residues. Per the germline V gene, CDR1 is LNHDA and CDR2 is SQIVND (reference sequence). This CDR3 reads CASSIRDEAPSSYNEQFF. In nucleotides, the CDR3 is TGTGCCAGTAGTATCCGTGACGAAGCGCCGAGCTCCTACAATGAGCAGTTCTTC.

The rearrangement uses TRBV6-5 and TRBJ2-1, with 12 bases identical to TRBD2. The CDR3 contains 15 residues. V lost 4 bases to trimming and J lost 3 bases; unmatched junction nucleotides: 1. Germline V CDR1 and CDR2: MNHEY, SVGAGI. The chain's CDR3 is CASSSTSGGYNEQFF. In DNA form, the CDR3 reads TGTGCCAGCAGTTCGACTAGCGGGGGCTACAATGAGCAGTTCTTC.

The chain combines TRBV4-2 with TRBJ1-3; D unresolved. V dropped 4 bases and J dropped 6 bases, with 16 bases sitting between them. Per germline, CDR1 LGHNA and CDR2 YNFKEQ. CDR3 size: 15 residues. The CDR3 spells CASSPQEGEVNTIYF. The CDR3 nucleotides are TGTGCCAGCAGCCCTCAGGAGGGAGAAGTAAACACCATATATTTT.

The chain uses TRBV7-9 and TRBJ1-1, with TRBD1 matching over 7 bases. The CDR3 is 15 residues long. The germline gives CDR1 SEHNR, CDR2 FQNEAQ (reference sequence). V was clipped by 5 bases and J by 7 bases; unmatched bases: 13. CDR3 in amino acids: CASSQMTGRSGEAFF. CDR3 sequence (DNA): TGTGCCAGCAGCCAAATGACAGGGAGATCCGGTGAAGCTTTCTTT.

J is TRBJ2-1 and V is TRBV5-1; D unresolved. Trimming pared 1 base from V and 2 bases from J, leaving 13 bases between. Germline values: CDR1 SGHRS, CDR2 YFSETQ. CDR3 size: 16 residues. The CDR3 DNA reads TGCGCCAGCAGCTTGTCGGGTAGCCCTACCTACAATGAGCAGTTCTTC. This encodes CASSLSGSPTYNEQFF.